A selection of T cell receptor beta chains follows, all from one sample in a study of cytomegalovirus exposure and HLA in healthy donors. TCRdb's copy holds only in-frame clones and misses some; the assay was immunoSEQ multiplex PCR. The table shows some 160,000 clones, with around 77% occurring only once. Sequenced: PBMCs. The receptors come from a woman in her twenties or thirties in good health and CMV-seronegative. CDR3s include the opening cysteine and the closing phenylalanine or tryptophan. D genes are given only for firm matches. Size is stated for part of the rows, as once, few or many counts, or as a class when the clone is expanded.

v_gene: TRBV12-5
d_gene: NA
j_gene: TRBJ2-1
abundance: NA
CDR3nt: TGTGCTAGTGACACTCGGGACAACAATGAGCAGTTCTTC
CDR3aa: CASDTRDNNEQFF

v_gene: TRBV27
d_gene: NA
j_gene: TRBJ2-3
abundance: NA
CDR3nt: TGTGCCAGCAGTTCGAGCATGAATACGCAGTATTTT
CDR3aa: CASSSSMNTQYF

v_gene: TRBV6-6
d_gene: NA
j_gene: TRBJ2-1
abundance: NA
CDR3nt: TGTGCCAGCAGTTCGCGGAGGTCCTACAATGAGCAGTTCTTC
CDR3aa: CASSSRRSYNEQFF

v_gene: TRBV4-1
d_gene: TRBD2
j_gene: TRBJ2-1
abundance: NA
CDR3nt: TGCGCCAGCAGCCAAGATGCTAGCGGGGTGATTTGTTTTAAGTTCTTC
CDR3aa: CASSQDASGVICFKFF

v_gene: TRBV5-1
d_gene: TRBD2
j_gene: TRBJ2-2
abundance: NA
CDR3nt: TGCGCCAGCAGCTCCCATAGGACTAGCGGGAAAGGCACCGGGGAGCTGTTTTTT
CDR3aa: CASSSHRTSGKGTGELFF

v_gene: TRBV6-5
d_gene: NA
j_gene: TRBJ1-2
abundance: NA
CDR3nt: TGTGCCAGCAGGCGTGGGCAGGGTAGCGGCTACACCTTC
CDR3aa: CASRRGQGSGYTF

v_gene: TRBV25-1
d_gene: NA
j_gene: TRBJ2-7
abundance: NA
CDR3nt: TGTGCCAGCAGACCTCCGGGACAGCGGGCCGAGCAGTACTTC
CDR3aa: CASRPPGQRAEQYF

v_gene: TRBV6-1
d_gene: TRBD1
j_gene: TRBJ2-5
abundance: NA
CDR3nt: TGTGCCAGCAGTGTCGGGACAGGGGGGACCCAGTACTTC
CDR3aa: CASSVGTGGTQYF

v_gene: TRBV27
d_gene: NA
j_gene: TRBJ2-1
abundance: NA
CDR3nt: TGTGCCAGCAGTCGGTATGCGGGTGAGCAGTTCTTC
CDR3aa: CASSRYAGEQFF

v_gene: TRBV27
d_gene: NA
j_gene: TRBJ1-1
abundance: NA
CDR3nt: TGTGCCAGCAGTTTAGACACTTACACTGAAGCTTTCTTT
CDR3aa: CASSLDTYTEAFF

v_gene: TRBV4-2
d_gene: NA
j_gene: TRBJ1-4
abundance: few
CDR3nt: TGTGCCAGCAGCCAATCCCTTAGGTTGCGGGAAAAACTGTTTTTT
CDR3aa: CASSQSLRLREKLFF

v_gene: TRBV30
d_gene: TRBD1
j_gene: TRBJ2-7
abundance: NA
CDR3nt: TGTGCCTGGAGTGTGTTGGACAGGGTTGGCGAGCAGTACTTC
CDR3aa: CAWSVLDRVGEQYF

v_gene: TRBV18
d_gene: TRBD1
j_gene: TRBJ2-3
abundance: once
CDR3nt: TGTGCCAGCTCACTGGAGACAGGGTTGAGCACAGATACGCAGTATTTT
CDR3aa: CASSLETGLSTDTQYF

v_gene: TRBV2
d_gene: TRBD1
j_gene: TRBJ2-7
abundance: NA
CDR3nt: TGTGCCAGCAGTAATCGACAGGGCTACGAGCAGTACTTC
CDR3aa: CASSNRQGYEQYF

v_gene: TRBV4-3
d_gene: TRBD2
j_gene: TRBJ2-6
abundance: once
CDR3nt: TGCGCCAGCAGCCGGAGGGGCGGGAGGGGCTCTGGGGCCAACGTCCTGACTTTC
CDR3aa: CASSRRGGRGSGANVLTF

v_gene: TRBV9
d_gene: NA
j_gene: TRBJ2-3
abundance: NA
CDR3nt: TGTGCCAGCAGCGTAATAAGCACAGATACGCAGTATTTT
CDR3aa: CASSVISTDTQYF

v_gene: TRBV18
d_gene: TRBD1
j_gene: TRBJ1-5
abundance: few
CDR3nt: TGTGCCAGCTCACCACCAGGACAGGAGGCCCAGCATTTT
CDR3aa: CASSPPGQEAQHF

v_gene: TRBV18
d_gene: TRBD1
j_gene: TRBJ1-4
abundance: NA
CDR3nt: TGTGCCAGCTCACGTGGGACAGGGATGGTTGAAAAACTGTTTTTT
CDR3aa: CASSRGTGMVEKLFF

v_gene: TRBV6-5
d_gene: NA
j_gene: TRBJ2-7
abundance: NA
CDR3nt: TGTGCCAGCAAACGGACAGTAAATTACTACGAGCAGTACTTC
CDR3aa: CASKRTVNYYEQYF

v_gene: TRBV30
d_gene: NA
j_gene: TRBJ2-7
abundance: NA
CDR3nt: TGTGCCTGGAGTGTACAGGACGAGCAGTACTTC
CDR3aa: CAWSVQDEQYF

v_gene: TRBV5-1
d_gene: NA
j_gene: TRBJ2-7
abundance: NA
CDR3nt: TGCGCCAGCAGCTCATTAGGGGGTCCCTCCTACGAGCAGTACTTC
CDR3aa: CASSSLGGPSYEQYF

v_gene: TRBV30
d_gene: TRBD1
j_gene: TRBJ1-4
abundance: NA
CDR3nt: TGTGCCTGGGGACAGGGGAGGGAAAAACTGTTTTTT
CDR3aa: CAWGQGREKLFF